This TCR beta chain is drawn from a study of sequential checkpoint blockade in melanoma. Study-wide context: Both treatment sequences were followed by maintenance nivolumab.

The table lists this clone with a few counts. Treatment: randomized to nivolumab then ipilimumab (arm A) or the reverse (arm B). Patients had received no earlier DNA-damaging chemotherapy. From thawed PBMCs, live CD3+CD8+ cells negative for CD19 and CD56 were sorted. The method was immunoSEQ multiplex PCR; TCRdb's version includes in-frame clones alone and lacks a portion of them. The table lists tens of thousands of clones, roughly four fifths of them singletons. Per germline, CDR1 MNHEY and CDR2 SMNVEV (reference sequence). The V and J ends lost 7 bases and 4 bases respectively, with 13 bases between them. The CDR3 contains 14 residues.

The clonotype comes from a human donor with melanoma. V is TRBV27 and J is TRBJ1-4, with TRBD1 as a possible D gene (5 bases). Sequenced material: CD8+ T cells sorted from blood (inferred from file names), taken from a patient given nivolumab and ipilimumab in sequence. CDR3 nucleotides: TGTGCCAGCACCTCAATCGGGGGTAATGAAAAACTGTTTTTT. It codes for CASTSIGGNEKLFF.